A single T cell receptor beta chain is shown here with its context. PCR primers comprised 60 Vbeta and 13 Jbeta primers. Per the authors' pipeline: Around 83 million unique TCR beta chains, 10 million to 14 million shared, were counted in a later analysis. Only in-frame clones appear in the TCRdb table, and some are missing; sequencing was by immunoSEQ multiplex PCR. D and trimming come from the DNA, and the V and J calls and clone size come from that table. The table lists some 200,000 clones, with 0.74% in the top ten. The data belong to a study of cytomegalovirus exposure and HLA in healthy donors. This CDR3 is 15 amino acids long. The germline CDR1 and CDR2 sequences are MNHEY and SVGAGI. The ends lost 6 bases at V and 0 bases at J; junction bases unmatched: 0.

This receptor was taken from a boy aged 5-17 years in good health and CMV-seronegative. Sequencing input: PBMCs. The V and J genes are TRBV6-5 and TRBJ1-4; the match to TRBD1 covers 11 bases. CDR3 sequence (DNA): TGTGCCAGCAGGGACAGGGGGCCAACTAATGAAAAACTGTTTTTT. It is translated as CASRDRGPTNEKLFF.